These T cell receptor beta chains were read from a single sample in a study of cytomegalovirus exposure and HLA in healthy donors. The method was immunoSEQ multiplex PCR; TCRdb's version includes in-frame clones alone and lacks a portion of them. The sample has around 160,000 clones, roughly 80% seen once. The sequencing sample was made of PBMCs. The receptors were sampled from a man between 25 and 39 years old in good health and CMV-seropositive. Each CDR3 is given with its conserved first and last residue. A D gene is named only where the DNA matches it firmly.

v_call	d_call	j_call	cdr3_aa	cdr3_nt
TRBV11-3	-	TRBJ2-1	CASSLGYPNEQFF	TGTGCCAGCAGCTTAGGCTACCCCAATGAGCAGTTCTTC
TRBV7-9	TRBD2	TRBJ2-5	CASSPVPGSGGAETQYF	TGTGCCAGCAGCCCGGTTCCGGGTAGCGGGGGGGCGGAGACCCAGTACTTC
TRBV25-1	-	TRBJ1-1	CASSELSGNTEAFF	TGTGCCAGCAGTGAATTATCGGGGAACACTGAAGCTTTCTTT
TRBV2	-	TRBJ2-5	CASSDRVETQYF	TGTGCCAGCAGTGATCGGGTAGAGACCCAGTACTTC
TRBV30	-	TRBJ1-1	CAWSASGATEAFF	TGTGCCTGGAGTGCCTCTGGGGCCACTGAAGCTTTCTTT
TRBV6-1	TRBD1	TRBJ1-2	CASSEAGGQANYGYTF	TGTGCCAGCAGTGAAGCCGGGGGACAGGCTAACTATGGCTACACCTTC
TRBV6-5	-	TRBJ2-7	CASSYSPGQLYEQYF	TGTGCCAGCAGTTACTCCCCGGGACAACTCTACGAGCAGTACTTC
TRBV7-9	-	TRBJ2-1	CASSLARNRGHEQFF	TGTGCCAGCAGCTTAGCCAGAAATCGAGGGCATGAGCAGTTCTTC
TRBV15	-	TRBJ2-5	CATSRDRTDYQETQYF	TGTGCCACCAGCAGAGATAGAACGGACTACCAAGAGACCCAGTACTTC
TRBV28	-	TRBJ1-1	CASSLRGEWDAFF	TGTGCCAGCAGTTTGCGGGGGGAGTGGGATGCTTTCTTT
TRBV11-1	-	TRBJ2-7	CASSLDLYYEQYF	TGTGCCAGCAGCTTAGATCTCTACTACGAGCAGTACTTC
TRBV27	-	TRBJ2-1	CASSFGLALNNEQFF	TGTGCCAGCAGTTTTGGGCTAGCGCTCAACAATGAGCAGTTCTTC
TRBV11-3	TRBD1	TRBJ2-1	CASSLPGQGRHEQFF	TGTGCCAGCAGCCTACCGGGACAGGGTAGGCATGAGCAGTTCTTC
TRBV5-4	TRBD2	TRBJ2-5	CASSHTSGRAETQYF	TGTGCCAGCAGCCATACTAGCGGGAGAGCAGAGACCCAGTACTTC